Ten or more counts support the clone carrying this TCR beta chain. CDR3 length equals 12 residues. Germline values: CDR1 SEHNR, CDR2 FQNEAQ (reference sequence). V was cut by 1 base and J by 7 bases, with 7 bases left in between. The data stem from a study of blood T cells in healthy people across ages. A second PCR, run for about 6 to 11 cycles, used a sample-barcoded 5' primer plus a J-beta primer mix. TCRdb fed the 5' RACE reads into MiXCR, producing one record per CDR3 protein. The repertoire holds around 940,000 distinct CDR3 sequences, with just over 50% as singletons. The TCR sequence derives from an older woman in good health. The sequenced material came from blood. The gene calls are TRBV7-9 and TRBJ2-5, with D unclear. The CDR3 protein is CASSLESRTQYF. The CDR3 nucleotides are TGTGCCAGCAGCTTAGAGTCTAGGACCCAGTACTTC.